This T cell receptor (beta chain) was retrieved from a study of blood T cell repertoires in COVID-19. Study in general: Spain, Italy and the United States supplied samples that represented acute and convalescent COVID-19.

Authors' processing steps: Amplification from reference gene primers served as the basis for estimated nucleated cell counts. Measured with immunoSEQ multiplex PCR; TCRdb has only the in-frame clones, and not every one. V and J calls and clone size come straight from that table; D and trimming were deduced from the DNA. This sample has 200,000 to 250,000 clones, with about 91% found just once. V trimming: 7 bases; J trimming: 7 bases; junction bases outside the gene matches: 7. This CDR3 has 13 amino acids. Germline CDR1 MDHEN, CDR2 SYDVKM. This TCR was recovered from a man younger than 30 with active or convalescent COVID-19. Sequenced input: peripheral blood. The chain links TRBV28 to TRBJ2-1; 7 bases map to TRBD2. CDR3 DNA: TGTGCCAGCACCGCCGGGAGGTGGAATGAGCAGTTCTTC. Amino acid sequence: CASTAGRWNEQFF.